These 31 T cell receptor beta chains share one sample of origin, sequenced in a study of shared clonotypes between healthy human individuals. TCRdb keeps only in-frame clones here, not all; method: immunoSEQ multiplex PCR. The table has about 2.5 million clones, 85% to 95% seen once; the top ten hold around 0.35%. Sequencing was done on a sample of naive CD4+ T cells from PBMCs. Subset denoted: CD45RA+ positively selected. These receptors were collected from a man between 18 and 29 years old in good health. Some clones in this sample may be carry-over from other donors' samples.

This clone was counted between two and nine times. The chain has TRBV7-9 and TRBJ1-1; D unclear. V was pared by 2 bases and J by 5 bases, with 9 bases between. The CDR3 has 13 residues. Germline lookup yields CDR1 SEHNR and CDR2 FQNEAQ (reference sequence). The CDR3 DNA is TGTGCCAGCAGCTTATCCTTTAGGACTGAAGCTTTCTTT. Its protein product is CASSLSFRTEAFF. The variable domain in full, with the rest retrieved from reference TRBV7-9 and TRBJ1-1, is DTGVSQNPRHKITKRGQNVTFRCDPISEHNRLYWYRQTLGQGPEFLTYFQNEAQLEKSRLLSDRFSAERPKGSFSTLEIQRTEQGDSAMYLCASSLSFRTEAFFGQGTRLTVV.

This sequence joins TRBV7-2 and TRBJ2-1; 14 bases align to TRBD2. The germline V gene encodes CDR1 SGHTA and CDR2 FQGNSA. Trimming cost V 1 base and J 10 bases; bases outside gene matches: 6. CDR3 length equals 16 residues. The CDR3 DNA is TGTGCCAGCAGCTTAGAGGGGACTAGCGGGAGTCGGGAGCAGTTCTTC. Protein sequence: CASSLEGTSGSREQFF.

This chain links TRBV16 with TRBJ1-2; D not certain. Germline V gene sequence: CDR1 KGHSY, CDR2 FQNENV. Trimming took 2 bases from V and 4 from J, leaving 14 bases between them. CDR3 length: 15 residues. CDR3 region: CASSQTLLPPYGYTF. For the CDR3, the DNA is TGTGCCAGCAGCCAAACGTTGCTCCCTCCCTATGGCTACACCTTC. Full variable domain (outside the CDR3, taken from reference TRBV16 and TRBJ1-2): GEEVAQTPKHLVRGEGQKAKLYCAPIKGHSYVFWYQQVLKNEFKFLISFQNENVFDETGMPKERFSAKCLPNSPCSLEIQATKLEDSAVYFCASSQTLLPPYGYTFGSGTRLTVV.

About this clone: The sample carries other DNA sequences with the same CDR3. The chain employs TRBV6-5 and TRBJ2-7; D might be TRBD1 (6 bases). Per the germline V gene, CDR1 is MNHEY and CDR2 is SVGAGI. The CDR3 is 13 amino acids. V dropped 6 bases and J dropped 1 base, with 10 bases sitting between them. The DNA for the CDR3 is TGTGCCAGCAGACGGACAGCATCCTACGAGCAGTACTTC. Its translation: CASRRTASYEQYF.

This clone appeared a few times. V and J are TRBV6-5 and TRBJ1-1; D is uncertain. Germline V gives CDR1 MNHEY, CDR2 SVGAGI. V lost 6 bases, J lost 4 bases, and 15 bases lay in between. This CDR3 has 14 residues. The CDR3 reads CASSQVPRTTEAFF. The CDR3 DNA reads TGTGCCAGCAGCCAGGTACCCCGGACCACTGAAGCTTTCTTT.

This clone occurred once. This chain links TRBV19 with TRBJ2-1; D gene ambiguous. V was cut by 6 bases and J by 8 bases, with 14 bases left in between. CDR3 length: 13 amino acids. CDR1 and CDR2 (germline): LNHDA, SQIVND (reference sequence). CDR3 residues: CASSLPYTDEQFF. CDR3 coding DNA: TGTGCCAGTAGCTTGCCCTATACGGATGAGCAGTTCTTC.

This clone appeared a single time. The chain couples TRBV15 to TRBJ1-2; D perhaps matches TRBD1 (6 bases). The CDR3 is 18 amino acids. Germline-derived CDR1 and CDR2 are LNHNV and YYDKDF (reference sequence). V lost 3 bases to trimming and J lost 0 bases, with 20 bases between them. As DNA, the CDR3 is TGTGCCACCAGCAGTGGACAGCGGACTCACCAGACTAACTATGGCTACACCTTC. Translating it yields CATSSGQRTHQTNYGYTF.

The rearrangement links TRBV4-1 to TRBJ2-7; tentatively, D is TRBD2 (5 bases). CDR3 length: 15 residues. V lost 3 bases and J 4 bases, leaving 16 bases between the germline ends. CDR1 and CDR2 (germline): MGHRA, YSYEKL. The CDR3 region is CASSHPGVAFYEQYF. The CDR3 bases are TGCGCCAGCAGCCACCCCGGGGTAGCCTTTTACGAGCAGTACTTC.

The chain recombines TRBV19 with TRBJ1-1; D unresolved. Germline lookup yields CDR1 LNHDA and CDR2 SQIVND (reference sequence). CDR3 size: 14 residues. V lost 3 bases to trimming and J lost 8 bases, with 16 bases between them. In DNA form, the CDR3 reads TGTGCCAGTAGTATCCCCTCCCTACCACAAGAAGCTTTCTTT. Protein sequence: CASSIPSLPQEAFF.

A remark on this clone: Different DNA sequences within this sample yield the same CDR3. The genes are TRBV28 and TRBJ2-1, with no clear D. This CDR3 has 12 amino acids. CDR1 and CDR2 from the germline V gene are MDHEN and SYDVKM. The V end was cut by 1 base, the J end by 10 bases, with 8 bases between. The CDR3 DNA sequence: TGTGCCAGCAGTTTATTGGGTGGCGAGCAGTTCTTC. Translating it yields CASSLLGGEQFF.

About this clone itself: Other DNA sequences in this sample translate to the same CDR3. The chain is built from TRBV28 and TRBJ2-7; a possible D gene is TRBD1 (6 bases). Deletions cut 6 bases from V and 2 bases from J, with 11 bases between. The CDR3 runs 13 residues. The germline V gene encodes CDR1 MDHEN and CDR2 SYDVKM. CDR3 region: CASSPGTTYEQYF. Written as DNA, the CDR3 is TGTGCCAGCAGCCCCGGGACAACCTACGAGCAGTACTTC.

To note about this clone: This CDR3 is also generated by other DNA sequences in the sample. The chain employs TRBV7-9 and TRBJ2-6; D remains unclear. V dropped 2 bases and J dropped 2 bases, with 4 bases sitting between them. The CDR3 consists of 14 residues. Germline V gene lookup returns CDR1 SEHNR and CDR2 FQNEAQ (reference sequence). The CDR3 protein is CASSLSAGANVLTF. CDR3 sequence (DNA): TGTGCCAGCAGCTTATCAGCTGGGGCCAACGTCCTGACTTTC.

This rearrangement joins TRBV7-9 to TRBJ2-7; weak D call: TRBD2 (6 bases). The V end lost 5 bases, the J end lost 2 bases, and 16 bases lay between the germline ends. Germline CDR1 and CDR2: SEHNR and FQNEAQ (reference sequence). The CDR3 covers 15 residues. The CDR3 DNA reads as TGTGCCAGCAGCCCCGCCGGGACTGCTACCTACGAGCAGTACTTC. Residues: CASSPAGTATYEQYF. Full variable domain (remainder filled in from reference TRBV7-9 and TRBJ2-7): DTGVSQNPRHKITKRGQNVTFRCDPISEHNRLYWYRQTLGQGPEFLTYFQNEAQLEKSRLLSDRFSAERPKGSFSTLEIQRTEQGDSAMYLCASSPAGTATYEQYFGPGTRLTVT.

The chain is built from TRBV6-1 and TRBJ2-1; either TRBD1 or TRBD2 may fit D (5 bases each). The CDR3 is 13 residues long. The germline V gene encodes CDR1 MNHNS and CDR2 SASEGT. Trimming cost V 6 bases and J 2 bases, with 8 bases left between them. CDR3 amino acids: CASRRDPYNEQFF. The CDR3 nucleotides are TGTGCCAGCAGGAGGGACCCCTACAATGAGCAGTTCTTC.

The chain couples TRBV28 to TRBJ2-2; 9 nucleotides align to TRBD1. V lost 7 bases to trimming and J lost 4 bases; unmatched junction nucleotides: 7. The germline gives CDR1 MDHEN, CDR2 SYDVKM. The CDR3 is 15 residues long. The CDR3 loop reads CASKNRDRVTGELFF. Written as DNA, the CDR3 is TGTGCCAGCAAAAACCGGGACAGGGTCACCGGGGAGCTGTTTTTT.

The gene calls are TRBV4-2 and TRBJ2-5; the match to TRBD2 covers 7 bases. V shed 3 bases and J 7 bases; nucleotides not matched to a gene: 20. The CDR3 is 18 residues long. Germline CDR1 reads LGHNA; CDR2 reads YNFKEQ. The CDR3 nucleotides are TGTGCCAGCAGCCAGGACCCCGAGGGGACTACTCTTCAGGGGACCCAGTACTTC. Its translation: CASSQDPEGTTLQGTQYF.

The CDR3 reads CASSPRTGTSYEQYF. CDR3 coding DNA: TGTGCCAGCTCACCGCGGACAGGGACCTCCTACGAGCAGTACTTC. The chain combines TRBV18 with TRBJ2-7; TRBD1 matches at 8 bases. Germline assignment: CDR1 KGHSH and CDR2 LQKENI. The CDR3 contains 15 residues. Unmatched junction bases numbered 4, after V lost 3 bases and J lost 0 bases.

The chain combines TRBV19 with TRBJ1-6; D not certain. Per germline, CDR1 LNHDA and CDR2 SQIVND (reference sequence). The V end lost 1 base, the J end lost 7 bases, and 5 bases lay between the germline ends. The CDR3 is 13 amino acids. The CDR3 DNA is TGTGCCAGTAGTATAGGACGGAATTCACCCCTCCACTTT. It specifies CASSIGRNSPLHF.

The CDR3 bases are TGTGCCATCAGGACCGGCTGGGGGACAGGGTTGCCCGAGCAGTACTTC. It specifies CAIRTGWGTGLPEQYF. This sequence joins TRBV10-3 and TRBJ2-7; 9 nucleotides match TRBD1. CDR3 length equals 16 residues. The germline gives CDR1 ENHRY, CDR2 SYGVKD. The J segment lost 6 bases and the V segment lost 6 bases, leaving 15 bases of the junction unmatched.

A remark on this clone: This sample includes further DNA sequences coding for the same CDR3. CDR3 loop: CSAPGNTEAFF. The CDR3 DNA follows: TGCAGTGCTCCTGGGAACACTGAAGCTTTCTTT. The chain recombines TRBV20-1 with TRBJ1-1; D is undetermined. The CDR3 runs 11 residues. Trimming cost V 5 bases and J 1 base, with 5 bases left between them. Germline V gene data show CDR1 as DFQATT and CDR2 as SNEGSKA (reference sequence).

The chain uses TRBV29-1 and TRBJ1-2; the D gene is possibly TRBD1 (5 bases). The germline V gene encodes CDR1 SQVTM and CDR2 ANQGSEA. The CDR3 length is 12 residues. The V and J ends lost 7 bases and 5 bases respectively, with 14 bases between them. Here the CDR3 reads CSALGPDYGYTF. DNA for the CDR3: TGCAGCGCCCTGGGACCCGATTATGGCTACACCTTC.

The CDR3 loop reads CASSHTPGMYEQYF. The CDR3 coding sequence is TGCGCCAGCAGCCATACCCCAGGGATGTACGAGCAGTACTTC. J is TRBJ2-7 and V is TRBV4-3; tentatively, D is TRBD1 (5 bases). The CDR3 covers 14 residues. Trimming cost V 3 bases and J 4 bases, with 13 bases left between them. The V gene's germline CDR1 is LGHNA and CDR2 YSLEER.

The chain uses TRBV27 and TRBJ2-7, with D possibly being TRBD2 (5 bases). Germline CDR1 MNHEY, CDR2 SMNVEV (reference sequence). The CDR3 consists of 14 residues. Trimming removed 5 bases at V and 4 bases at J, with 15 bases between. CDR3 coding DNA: TGTGCCAGCAGTCAAAGACCTCGGGGTTACGAGCAGTACTTC. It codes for CASSQRPRGYEQYF.

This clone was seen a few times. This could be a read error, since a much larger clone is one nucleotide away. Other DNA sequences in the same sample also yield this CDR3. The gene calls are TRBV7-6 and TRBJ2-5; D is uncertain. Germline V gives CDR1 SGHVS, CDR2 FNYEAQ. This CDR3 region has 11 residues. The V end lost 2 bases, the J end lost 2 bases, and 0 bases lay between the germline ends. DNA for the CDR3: TGTGCCAGCAGCTTACAAGAGACCCAGTACTTC. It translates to CASSLQETQYF.

Written as DNA, the CDR3 is TGTGCCAGCAGTTATGACTCTGGAAACACCATATATTTT. As protein: CASSYDSGNTIYF. The gene calls are TRBV6-6 and TRBJ1-3; D not certain. The CDR3 length is 13 residues. Per germline, CDR1 MNHNY and CDR2 SVGAGI (reference sequence). V gave up 3 bases and J gave up 0 bases, with 3 bases separating them.

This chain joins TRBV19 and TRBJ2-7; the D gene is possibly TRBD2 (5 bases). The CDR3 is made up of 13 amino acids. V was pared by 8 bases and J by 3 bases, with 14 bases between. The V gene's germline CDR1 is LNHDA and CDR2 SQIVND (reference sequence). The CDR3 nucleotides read TGTGCCAGTCAAGGCACCGGGGACTACGAGCAGTACTTC. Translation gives CASQGTGDYEQYF.

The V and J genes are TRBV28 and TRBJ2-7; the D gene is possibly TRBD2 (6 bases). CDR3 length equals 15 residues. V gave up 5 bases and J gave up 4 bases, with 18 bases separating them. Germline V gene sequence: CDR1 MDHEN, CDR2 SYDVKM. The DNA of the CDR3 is TGTGCCAGCAGTGCGGGACCAGTGGGCTTTTACGAGCAGTACTTC. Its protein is CASSAGPVGFYEQYF.

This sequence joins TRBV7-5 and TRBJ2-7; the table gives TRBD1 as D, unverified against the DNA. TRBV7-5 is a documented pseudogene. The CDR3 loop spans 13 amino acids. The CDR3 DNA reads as TGTGTCAGAAAGTCGAGTCAGGGTTACGAGCAGTACTTC. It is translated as CVRKSSQGYEQYF.

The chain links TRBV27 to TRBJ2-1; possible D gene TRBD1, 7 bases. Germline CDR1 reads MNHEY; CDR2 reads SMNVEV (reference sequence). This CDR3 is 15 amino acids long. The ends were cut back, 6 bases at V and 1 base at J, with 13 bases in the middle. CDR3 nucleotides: TGTGCCAGCAGAAACGCGGGACAGTCCTACAATGAGCAGTTCTTC. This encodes CASRNAGQSYNEQFF.

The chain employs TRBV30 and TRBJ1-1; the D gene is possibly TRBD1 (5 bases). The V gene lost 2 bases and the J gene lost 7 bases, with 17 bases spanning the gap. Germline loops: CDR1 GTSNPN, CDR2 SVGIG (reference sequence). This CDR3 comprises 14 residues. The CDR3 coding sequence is TGTGCCTGGAGTTTGATAGGGGCGCGAGGTGAAGCTTTCTTT. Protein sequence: CAWSLIGARGEAFF.

This CDR3 reads CASSISGGLGAFF. Written as DNA, the CDR3 is TGTGCCAGTAGTATCTCGGGGGGCTTGGGAGCTTTCTTT. J is TRBJ1-1 and V is TRBV19; the D gene is possibly TRBD1 (6 bases). This CDR3 is built from 13 residues. Trimming took 3 bases from V and 10 from J, leaving 15 bases between them. Germline lookup yields CDR1 LNHDA and CDR2 SQIVND (reference sequence).